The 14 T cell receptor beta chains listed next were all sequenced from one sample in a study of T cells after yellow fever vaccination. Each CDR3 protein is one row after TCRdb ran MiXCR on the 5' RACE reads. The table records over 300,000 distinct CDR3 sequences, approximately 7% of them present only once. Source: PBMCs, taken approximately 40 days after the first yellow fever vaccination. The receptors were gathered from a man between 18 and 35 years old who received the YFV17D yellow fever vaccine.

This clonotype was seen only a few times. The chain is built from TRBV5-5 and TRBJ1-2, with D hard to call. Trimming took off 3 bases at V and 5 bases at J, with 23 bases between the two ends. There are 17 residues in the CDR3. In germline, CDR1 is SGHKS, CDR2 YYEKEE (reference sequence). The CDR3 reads CASSSPGQEEAVYGYTF. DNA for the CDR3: TGTGCCAGCAGCTCGCCTGGGCAGGAGGAAGCGGTTTATGGCTACACCTTC.

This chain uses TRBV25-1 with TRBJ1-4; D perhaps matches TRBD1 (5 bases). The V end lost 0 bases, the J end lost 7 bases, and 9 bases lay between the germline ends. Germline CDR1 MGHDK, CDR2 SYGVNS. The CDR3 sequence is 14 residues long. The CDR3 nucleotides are TGTGCCAGCAGTGAATACCAGGGCAGTGAAAAACTGTTTTTT. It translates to CASSEYQGSEKLFF.

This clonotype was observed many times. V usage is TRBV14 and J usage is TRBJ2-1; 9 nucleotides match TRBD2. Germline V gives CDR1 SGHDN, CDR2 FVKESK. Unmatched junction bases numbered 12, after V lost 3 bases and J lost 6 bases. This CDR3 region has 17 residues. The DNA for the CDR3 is TGTGCCAGCAGCCAGCATAGTAGGCTAGCGGGGCTCAATGAGCAGTTCTTC. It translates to CASSQHSRLAGLNEQFF.

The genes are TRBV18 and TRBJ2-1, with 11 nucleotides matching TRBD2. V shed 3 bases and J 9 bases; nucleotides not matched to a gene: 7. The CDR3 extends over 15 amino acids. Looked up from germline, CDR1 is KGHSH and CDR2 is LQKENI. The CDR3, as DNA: TGTGCCAGCTCACCGATGCGACTAGCGGGGCCTGAGCAGTTCTTC. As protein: CASSPMRLAGPEQFF.

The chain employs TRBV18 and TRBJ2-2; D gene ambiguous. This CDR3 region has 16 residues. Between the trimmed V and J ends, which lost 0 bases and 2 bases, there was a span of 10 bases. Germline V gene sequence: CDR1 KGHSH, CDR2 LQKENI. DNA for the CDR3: TGTGCCAGCTCACCACCACGCACAGTCAACACCGGGGAGCTGTTTTTT. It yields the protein CASSPPRTVNTGELFF.

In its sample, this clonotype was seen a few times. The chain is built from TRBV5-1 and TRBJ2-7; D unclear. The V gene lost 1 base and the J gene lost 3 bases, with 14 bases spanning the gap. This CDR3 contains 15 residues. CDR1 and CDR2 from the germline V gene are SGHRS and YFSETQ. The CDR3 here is CASSLLSGVGYEQYV. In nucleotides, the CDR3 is TGCGCCAGCAGCTTGCTTAGTGGGGTCGGCTACGAGCAGTACGTC.

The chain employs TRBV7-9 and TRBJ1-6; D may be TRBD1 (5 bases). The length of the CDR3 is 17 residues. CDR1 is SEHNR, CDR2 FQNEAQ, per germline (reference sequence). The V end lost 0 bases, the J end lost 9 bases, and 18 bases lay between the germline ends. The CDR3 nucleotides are TGTGCCAGCAGCTTAGCTAGCCAGGGAGAGGCGTTTTCACCCCTCCACTTT. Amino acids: CASSLASQGEAFSPLHF.

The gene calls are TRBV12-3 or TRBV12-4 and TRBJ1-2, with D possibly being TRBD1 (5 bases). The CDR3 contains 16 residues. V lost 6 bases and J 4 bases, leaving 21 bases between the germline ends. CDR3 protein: CASSFMTENLAYGYTF. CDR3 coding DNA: TGTGCCAGCAGCTTTATGACAGAGAATCTTGCCTATGGCTACACCTTC.

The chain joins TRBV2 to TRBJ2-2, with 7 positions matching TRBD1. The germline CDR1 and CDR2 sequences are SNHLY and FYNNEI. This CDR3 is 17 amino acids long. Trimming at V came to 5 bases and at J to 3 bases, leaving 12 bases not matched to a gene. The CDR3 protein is CASSHDPDRAYTGELFF. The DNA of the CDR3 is TGTGCCAGCAGTCACGACCCAGACAGGGCCTACACCGGGGAGCTGTTTTTT.

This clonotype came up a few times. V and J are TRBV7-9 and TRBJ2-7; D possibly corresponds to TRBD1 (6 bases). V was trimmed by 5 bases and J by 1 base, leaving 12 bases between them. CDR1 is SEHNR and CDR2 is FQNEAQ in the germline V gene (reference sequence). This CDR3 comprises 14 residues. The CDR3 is CASSIGTNSYEQYV. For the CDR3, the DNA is TGTGCCAGCAGCATAGGGACAAATTCCTACGAGCAGTACGTC.

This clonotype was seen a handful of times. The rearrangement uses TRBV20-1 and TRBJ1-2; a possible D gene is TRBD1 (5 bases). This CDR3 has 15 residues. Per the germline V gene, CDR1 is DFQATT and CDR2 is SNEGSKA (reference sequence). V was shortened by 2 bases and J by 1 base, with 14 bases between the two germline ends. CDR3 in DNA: TGCAGTGCTAGACTGGACATAATAAATAACTATGGCTACACCTTC. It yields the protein CSARLDIINNYGYTF.

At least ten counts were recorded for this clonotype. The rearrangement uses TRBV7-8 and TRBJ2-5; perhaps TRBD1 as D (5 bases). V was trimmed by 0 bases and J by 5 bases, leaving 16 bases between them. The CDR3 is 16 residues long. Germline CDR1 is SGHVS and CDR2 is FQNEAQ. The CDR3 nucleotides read TGTGCCAGCAGCTTAGCGATCCAGGGCCAAAGGGAGACCCAGTACTTC. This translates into CASSLAIQGQRETQYF.

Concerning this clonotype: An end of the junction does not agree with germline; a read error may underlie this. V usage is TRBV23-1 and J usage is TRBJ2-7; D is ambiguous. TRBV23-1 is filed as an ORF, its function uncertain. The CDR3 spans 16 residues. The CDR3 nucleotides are TGCGCCAGCTGTCAACCGATGAGCCCAGAGCGACACGAGCAGTACTTC. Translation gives CASCQPMSPERHEQYF.

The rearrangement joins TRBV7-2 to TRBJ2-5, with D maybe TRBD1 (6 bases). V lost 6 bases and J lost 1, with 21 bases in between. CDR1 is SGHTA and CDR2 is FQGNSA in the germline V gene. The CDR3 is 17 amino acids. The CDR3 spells CASSKNSGGSPQETQYF. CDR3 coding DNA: TGTGCCAGCAGTAAAAATTCTGGGGGCTCCCCCCAAGAGACCCAGTACTTC.